What follows is one T cell receptor (beta chain) and its context. Only in-frame clones appear in the TCRdb table, and some are missing; sequencing was by immunoSEQ multiplex PCR. The profile shows approximately 300,000 clones, around 90% of them singletons. These data belong to a study of blood T cell repertoires in COVID-19. This CDR3 is 16 amino acids long. V shed 3 bases and J 3 bases; nucleotides not matched to a gene: 9. Germline CDR1 and CDR2: MGHRA and YSYEKL. This TCR came from a man aged 60 to 69 who had recovered from COVID-19. This chain uses TRBV4-1 with TRBJ2-7; 9 nucleotides align to TRBD2. The sequencing sample was made of PBMCs or T cells enriched from blood (not recorded which). The CDR3 protein is CASSQPVGTSSYEQYF. CDR3 in DNA: TGCGCCAGCAGCCAGCCGGTGGGGACTAGCAGCTACGAGCAGTACTTC.